These 12 T cell receptor beta chains share one sample of origin, sequenced in a study of blood T cells in healthy people across ages. Primed by a sample-barcoded 5' primer and a J-beta primer mix, a second PCR proceeded for roughly 7 to 12 cycles. From the 5' RACE reads, TCRdb called clonotypes with MiXCR, one entry per CDR3 protein. Of approximately 960,000 distinct CDR3 sequences listed, roughly 28% are singletons. These records were also assigned to another study, of T cells of mothers and their children.

Sample: blood. Receptors were obtained from a middle-aged woman in good health.

This clonotype has only a few counts. This CDR3 reads CASGTGDTLTEAFF. CDR3 nucleotide sequence: TGTGCCAGTGGGACAGGGGATACGCTCACTGAAGCTTTCTTT. The chain recombines TRBV6-1 with TRBJ1-1, with TRBD1 matching over 10 bases. CDR3 length: 14 residues. The germline CDR1 and CDR2 sequences are MNHNS and SASEGT. V trimming: 9 bases; J trimming: 4 bases; junction bases outside the gene matches: 8.

This clonotype came up many times. The rearrangement links TRBV29-1 to TRBJ2-7; D is undetermined. Trimming removed 7 bases at V and 3 bases at J, with 7 bases between. CDR1 is SQVTM, CDR2 ANQGSEA, per germline. The CDR3 is 10 residues long. The DNA of the CDR3 is TGCAGCGGTGGGAACTACGAGCAGTACTTC. It encodes CSGGNYEQYF.

This clonotype has more than one count but fewer than ten. The J gene is TRBJ2-7, the V gene TRBV2; D perhaps matches TRBD1 (6 bases). The CDR3 sequence is 14 residues long. Germline V gene lookup returns CDR1 SNHLY and CDR2 FYNNEI. The V gene lost 4 bases and the J gene lost 2 bases, with 12 bases spanning the gap. DNA of the CDR3: TGTGCCAGCAGTGGGCGGACAGTCCCCTACGAGCAGTACTTC. Its translation: CASSGRTVPYEQYF.

This clonotype showed up many times. V is TRBV10-3 and J is TRBJ1-6; D might be TRBD1 (5 bases). The CDR3 length is 16 residues. Trimming took 4 bases from V and 6 from J, leaving 16 bases between them. Germline V lookup: CDR1 ENHRY, CDR2 SYGVKD. In DNA, the CDR3 is TGTGCCATCAGTGGGAGGGGAGTGGAGAGTAATTCACCCCTCCACTTT. Amino acid sequence: CAISGRGVESNSPLHF.

In its sample, this clonotype was seen a few times. The CDR3 region is CAGRHSYEQYF. DNA for the CDR3: TGTGCCGGGCGCCACTCCTACGAGCAGTACTTC. This chain uses TRBV30 with TRBJ2-7; D is unresolved. CDR1 is GTSNPN, CDR2 SVGIG, per germline (reference sequence). V was trimmed by 8 bases and J by 0 bases, leaving 8 bases between them. The CDR3 sequence is 11 residues long.

In this sample, this clonotype turned up a few times. The chain combines TRBV29-1 with TRBJ1-4; a possible D gene is TRBD1 (5 bases). The germline CDR1 and CDR2 sequences are SQVTM and ANQGSEA. The CDR3 covers 13 residues. V was trimmed by 6 bases and J by 0 bases, leaving 8 bases between them. The CDR3 DNA sequence: TGCAGCGTCAGGGTCCCAACTAATGAAAAACTGTTTTTT. Translated, it gives CSVRVPTNEKLFF.

To note about this clonotype: A much larger clone sits a single nucleotide away, making a read error possible. The rearrangement uses TRBV12-3 or TRBV12-4 and TRBJ2-1; TRBD1 agrees at 12 bases. This CDR3 has 13 residues. Germline trimming cut 3 bases from V and 12 bases from J; bases unmatched to any gene: 3. The CDR3 coding sequence is TGTGCCAGCAGTTTTGGGACAGGGGGCGTGCAGTTCTTC. It translates to CASSFGTGGVQFF.

The J gene is TRBJ2-5, the V gene TRBV20-1; D remains ambiguous. Germline CDR1 DFQATT, CDR2 SNEGSKA (reference sequence). CDR3 length equals 16 residues. Trimming stripped 0 bases from V and 4 bases from J, with 18 bases between. In DNA form, the CDR3 reads TGCAGTGCTAGAGATGGTTACGGCAATACGGGAGAGACCCAGTACTTC. Its protein is CSARDGYGNTGETQYF.

Only one count was recorded for this clonotype. A junction boundary mismatches the germline segment, possibly from a read error. The CDR3 DNA reads TGTGCCAGCAGTCCCCCCAGGGCCGGCGGTTCACCCCCCCACTTT. This translates into CASSPPRAGGSPPHF. The V gene is TRBV7-2, the J gene TRBJ1-6; TRBD1 might be the D (5 bases). CDR3 size: 15 residues. The germline gives CDR1 SGHTA, CDR2 FQGNSA.

In its sample, this clonotype was seen a few times. The rearrangement uses TRBV5-1 and TRBJ2-7; 7 bases are a match to TRBD2. Trimming cost V 4 bases and J 0 bases; bases outside gene matches: 10. From germline, CDR1 is SGHRS and CDR2 YFSETQ. This CDR3 region has 16 residues. CDR3 sequence reads: CASSLRELADSYEQYF. In DNA, the CDR3 is TGCGCCAGCAGCCTCCGGGAGCTAGCGGACTCCTACGAGCAGTACTTC.

The chain uses TRBV6-1 and TRBJ2-1; D possibly corresponds to TRBD2 (5 bases). This CDR3 is built from 13 residues. Germline V gene data show CDR1 as MNHNS and CDR2 as SASEGT. V was pared by 1 base and J by 8 bases, with 9 bases between. CDR3 residues: CASSEGEPHEQFF. For the CDR3, the DNA is TGTGCCAGCAGTGAAGGGGAGCCCCATGAGCAGTTCTTC.

In its sample, this clonotype was seen many times. Just one base apart from a much larger clone, this may be a read error. The chain combines TRBV12-3 or TRBV12-4 with TRBJ2-5; the D gene is possibly TRBD1 (5 bases). This CDR3 contains 11 residues. V was pared by 2 bases and J by 11 bases, with 9 bases between. DNA for the CDR3: TGTGCCAGCAGTTTATTAGGGGTGCAGTACTTC. This gives the protein CASSLLGVQYF.